Listed below are T cell receptor beta chains from one sample, sequenced in a study of memory B cells and T cells in multiple sclerosis. Assay used: immunoSEQ multiplex PCR; TCRdb lists only in-frame clones, some missing. The sample holds about 45,000 clones, roughly four fifths seen once. Which antigens these TCRs recognize remains unknown. The sequenced sample consisted of PBMCs from blood kept in culture. All receptors come from a human donor with multiple sclerosis. Each CDR3 is given with its conserved first and last residue.

V,J,CDR3
TRBV19,TRBJ1-4,CASSPSASGLGEKLFF
TRBV14,TRBJ1-1,CASSPKNTEAFF
TRBV6-4,TRBJ2-1,CASSDTRSSYNEQFF
TRBV5-6,TRBJ2-1,CASRPGRMGYNEQFF
TRBV7-6,TRBJ2-3,CASSLGGTGQDTQYF
TRBV11-2,TRBJ1-2,CASSLETLANYGYTF
TRBV6-4,TRBJ1-1,CASSDGVNTEAFF
TRBV7-9,TRBJ2-3,CASSLGGGGTDTQYF
TRBV18,TRBJ2-7,CASSPNSYEQYF
TRBV5-6,TRBJ1-2,CASSLWQAIPGYTF
TRBV6-1,TRBJ1-2,CASSEAGGSRSLGYTF
TRBV27,TRBJ2-2,CASSLYRGTGELFF
TRBV7-8,TRBJ1-5,CASSLGSGVTQPQHF
TRBV7-3,TRBJ2-1,CASSLFGGVDEQFF
TRBV18,TRBJ2-7,CASSPGQGRYSYEQYF
TRBV6-6,TRBJ2-2,CASRVFAGRGAGELFF
TRBV7-6,TRBJ2-3,CASSFPRGGTSTDTQYF
TRBV4-2,TRBJ1-6,CASSQEPGFNSPLHF
TRBV6-1,TRBJ2-7,CASSLDFRGEQYF
TRBV14,TRBJ2-7,CASSQALYEQYF
TRBV7-9,TRBJ2-7,CASSLTGGFSYEQYF
TRBV6-6,NA,CASSYGGRNSYEQYF
TRBV2,TRBJ2-6,CASIGTDSGANVLTF
TRBV6-6,TRBJ2-7,CASRWGYEQYF
TRBV25-1,TRBJ2-5,CASSELISQETQYF
TRBV2,TRBJ1-5,CASRQGLSNQPQHF
TRBV6-1,TRBJ1-2,CASSEALAAAGYGYTF
TRBV2,TRBJ1-5,CASTGYNQPQHF
TRBV5-1,TRBJ1-1,CASSFRQMDSYMNTEAFF